These 8 T cell receptor beta chains were all obtained from the same sample, sequenced in a study of T cells in Graves' hyperthyroidism and ophthalmopathy. RNA transcripts served as the template for amplifying TCR beta CDR3 regions. TCR CDR3 underwent first-round RT-PCR with the HTBI primer set. TCRdb processed the multiplex PCR reads anew with MiXCR; each CDR3 protein has one entry. In the table there are more than 500,000 distinct CDR3 sequences, around 15% of which are singletons. Input material: blood. The receptors stem from a woman in her twenties or thirties with Graves' hyperthyroidism.

This clonotype was counted at least ten times. This rearrangement joins TRBV11-2 to TRBJ2-7, with unresolved D. Germline CDR1 reads SGHAT; CDR2 reads FQNNGV. The V gene lost 0 bases and the J gene lost 4 bases, with 10 bases spanning the gap. The CDR3 sequence is 14 residues long. CDR3 DNA sequence: TGTGCCAGCAGCTTAGATCCAAATCTGTACGAGCAGTACTTC. Its translation: CASSLDPNLYEQYF.

This clonotype was seen more than once but under ten times. V is TRBV7-9 and J is TRBJ2-7, with D unresolved. Trimming left V 8 bases short and J 5 bases short, with 10 bases between. The CDR3 has 11 residues. Germline values: CDR1 SEHNR, CDR2 FQNEAQ (reference sequence). Here the CDR3 DNA reads TGTGCCAGCGCCCTATGGGACGAGCAGTACTTC. The encoded protein is CASALWDEQYF.

This clonotype has at least ten counts. This chain connects TRBV6-1 to TRBJ2-1; 12 nucleotides align to TRBD2. There are 15 residues in the CDR3. V was pared by 7 bases and J by 10 bases, with 11 bases of the junction left unmatched. Germline assignment: CDR1 MNHNS and CDR2 SASEGT. CDR3 DNA: TGTGCCAGCAACCCTACTAGCGGGAGGAAAGAGGAGCAGTTCTTC. Protein sequence: CASNPTSGRKEEQFF.

The V and J genes are TRBV4-2 and TRBJ2-3; TRBD2 matches at 14 bases. V shed 1 base, J shed 5 bases, and the junction held 8 bases outside the gene matches. The CDR3 has 18 residues. Germline CDR1 is LGHNA and CDR2 is YNFKEQ. The CDR3 nucleotides read TGTGCCAGCAGCCAAGGAGGGACTAGCGGGAGAGTGAGAGATACGCAGTATTTT. Translation gives CASSQGGTSGRVRDTQYF.

J is TRBJ2-7 and V is TRBV2, with 9 bases aligning to TRBD2. This CDR3 has 15 amino acids. After removal of 1 base from V and 4 bases from J, the junction contained 5 bases not matched to a gene. Germline CDR1 is SNHLY and CDR2 is FYNNEI. CDR3: CASSEGLLAGYEQYF. Written as DNA, the CDR3 is TGTGCCAGCAGTGAAGGCTTGCTAGCGGGATACGAGCAGTACTTC.

The chain is built from TRBV20-1 and TRBJ2-5, with TRBD2 as a possible D gene (5 bases). Germline V gives CDR1 DFQATT, CDR2 SNEGSKA (reference sequence). The V end was cut by 7 bases, the J end by 5 bases, with 14 bases between. This CDR3 is 12 amino acids long. The CDR3, as DNA: TGCAGTGGTGGAGGAAAACTGGAGACCCAGTACTTC. It encodes CSGGGKLETQYF.

This clonotype was seen ten or more times. The gene calls are TRBV20-1 and TRBJ1-5; weak D call: TRBD1 (5 bases). CDR3 length: 15 amino acids. V was trimmed by 0 bases and J by 2 bases, leaving 11 bases between them. Germline V gene sequence: CDR1 DFQATT, CDR2 SNEGSKA (reference sequence). The DNA of the CDR3 is TGCAGTGCTAGAGAGCGGGGGGGTCGCAATCAGCCCCAGCATTTT. Its protein is CSARERGGRNQPQHF.

The chain recombines TRBV6-4 with TRBJ2-6, with D maybe TRBD2 (6 bases). V was pared by 3 bases and J by 3 bases, with 6 bases between. CDR3 size: 14 residues. The germline CDR1 and CDR2 sequences are MRHNA and SNTAGT. The CDR3 is CASSEGGGANVLTF. The CDR3 region has the DNA TGTGCCAGCAGTGAGGGAGGTGGGGCCAACGTCCTGACTTTC.